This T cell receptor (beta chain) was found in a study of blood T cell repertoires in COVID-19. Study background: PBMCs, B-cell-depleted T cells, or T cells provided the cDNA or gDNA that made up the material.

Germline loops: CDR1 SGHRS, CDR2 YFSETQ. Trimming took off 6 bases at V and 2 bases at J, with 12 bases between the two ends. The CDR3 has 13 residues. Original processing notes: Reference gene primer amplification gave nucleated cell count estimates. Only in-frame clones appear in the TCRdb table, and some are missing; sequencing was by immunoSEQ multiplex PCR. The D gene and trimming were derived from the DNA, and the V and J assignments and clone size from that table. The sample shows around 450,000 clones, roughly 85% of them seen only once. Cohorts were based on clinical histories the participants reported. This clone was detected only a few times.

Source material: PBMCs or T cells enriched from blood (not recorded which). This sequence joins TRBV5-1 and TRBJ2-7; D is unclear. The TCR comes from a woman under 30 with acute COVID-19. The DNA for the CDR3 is TGCGCCAGCAACACCCCCGATACCTACGAGCAGTACTTC. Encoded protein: CASNTPDTYEQYF.